The present T cell receptor beta chain was sequenced within a study of T-cell memory formation after mild COVID-19. TCRdb recomputed calls from the 5' RACE reads with MiXCR, one row per CDR3 protein. The table records about half a million distinct CDR3 sequences, approximately 18% of them present only once. This clonotype was seen a handful of times. The V and J ends lost 5 bases and 6 bases respectively, with 18 bases between them. The CDR3 runs 15 residues. Germline V gene data show CDR1 as KGHDR and CDR2 as SFDVKD. This rearrangement joins TRBV24-1 to TRBJ1-1; D is undetermined. The sequence came from an adult woman who had mild COVID-19 (a few samples of this study predate the infection). Cell type and time point are not known. Sample: PBMCs or a T cell subset sorted from them (not recorded which). For the CDR3, the DNA is TGTGCCACCAGTGCCTCAGATCGCGGGATGTCTGAAGCTTTCTTT. This translates into CATSASDRGMSEAFF.